These 7 T cell receptor beta chains were all obtained from the same sample, sequenced in a study of a mutant IDH1 vaccine in newly diagnosed glioma. Time point reported: week 5, during vaccination. Each dose of the vaccine consisted of 300 ug of mutant IDH1 20-mer peptide, with topical imiquimod. This table comes from immunoSEQ multiplex PCR, and its TCRdb copy is limited to in-frame clones, with some not included. The sample yields some 55,000 clones, 70% to 90% seen once. These receptors are not linked to any known antigen. This specimen was PBMCs, taken from a glioma patient whose treatment included an IDH1 peptide vaccine. The receptors were sampled from a woman in her thirties or forties with glioma.

The rearrangement joins TRBV5-1 to TRBJ1-5; 7 bases align to TRBD1. Germline CDR1 and CDR2: SGHRS and YFSETQ. V gave up 4 bases and J gave up 6 bases; unmatched junction bases: 13. The CDR3 is made up of 16 amino acids. The CDR3 region is CASSLGDSLGGQPQHF. The CDR3 DNA sequence: TGCGCCAGCAGCCTAGGGGACAGTCTCGGTGGTCAGCCCCAGCATTTT.

The V call is TRBV19, the J call TRBJ1-6, with unresolved D. CDR1 and CDR2 from the germline V gene are LNHDA and SQIVND (reference sequence). Trimming cost V 7 bases and J 0 bases, with 10 bases left between them. The CDR3 extends over 15 amino acids. The CDR3 loop is CASNPQSSYNSPLHF. In DNA form, the CDR3 reads TGTGCCAGTAATCCCCAGAGCTCCTATAATTCACCCCTCCACTTT. The full variable domain, rest sourced from reference TRBV19 and TRBJ1-6, is DGGITQSPKYLFRKEGQNVTLSCEQNLNHDAMYWYRQDPGQGLRLIYYSQIVNDFQKGDIAEGYSVSREKKESFPLTVTSAQKNPTAFYLCASNPQSSYNSPLHFGNGTRLTVT.

The chain employs TRBV30 and TRBJ1-1, with D unclear. The CDR3 spans 13 residues. Germline loops: CDR1 GTSNPN, CDR2 SVGIG (reference sequence). The CDR3 loop is CAARRDRNTEAFF. Here the CDR3 DNA reads TGTGCTGCCCGGCGGGATAGGAACACTGAAGCTTTCTTT. The variable domain in full, with the rest retrieved from reference TRBV30 and TRBJ1-1, is SQTIHQWPATLVQPVGSPLSLECTVEGTSNPNLYWYRQAAGRGLQLLFYSVGIGQISSEVPQNLSASRPQDRQFILSSKKLLLSDSGFYLCAARRDRNTEAFFGQGTRLTVV.

This clone was counted once. The gene calls are TRBV28 and TRBJ1-4; maybe TRBD1 (5 bases). This CDR3 comprises 14 residues. Trimming took off 6 bases at V and 4 bases at J, with 12 bases between the two ends. Germline CDR1 is MDHEN and CDR2 is SYDVKM. CDR3 coding DNA: TGTGCCAGCAGGGGGCAGGCGGGTAATGAAAAACTGTTTTTT. Protein sequence: CASRGQAGNEKLFF.

This clone appeared a single time. The chain joins TRBV2 to TRBJ2-3, with D uncertain. This CDR3 has 14 residues. The germline V gene has CDR1 SNHLY and CDR2 FYNNEI. Trimming stripped 2 bases from V and 0 bases from J, with 6 bases between. The CDR3 bases are TGTGCCAGCAGTGAATTTTACAGCACAGATACGCAGTATTTT. Protein product: CASSEFYSTDTQYF.

This clone was picked up a small number of times. The V call is TRBV4-2, the J call TRBJ2-7; 7 bases match TRBD2. The germline gives CDR1 LGHNA, CDR2 YNFKEQ. CDR3 length: 19 amino acids. V lost 1 base to trimming and J lost 4 bases; unmatched junction nucleotides: 19. CDR3 protein: CASSQVFEGEGPRSYEQYF. The DNA for the CDR3 is TGTGCCAGCAGCCAAGTTTTCGAAGGGGAGGGGCCAAGGAGTTACGAGCAGTACTTC.

The rearrangement links TRBV4-1 to TRBJ2-1; possible D gene TRBD2, 5 bases. The V gene's germline CDR1 is MGHRA and CDR2 YSYEKL. With 2 bases removed from V and 6 bases from J, the gap between germline ends came to 11 bases. The CDR3 sequence is 14 residues long. The CDR3 sequence is CASSQLTGINEQFF. The CDR3 DNA sequence: TGCGCCAGCAGCCAATTGACGGGGATCAATGAGCAGTTCTTC.